This TCR beta chain was identified during a study of T cells in Graves' hyperthyroidism and ophthalmopathy. Trimming at V came to 4 bases and at J to 1 base, leaving 8 bases not matched to a gene. Germline CDR1 reads MGHRA; CDR2 reads YSYEKL. The CDR3 consists of 16 residues. RNA transcripts gave rise to amplified TCR beta CDR3 regions. The TCR CDR3 was amplified in a first-round RT-PCR using the HTBI primer set. Each CDR3 protein is one row after TCRdb ran MiXCR on the multiplex PCR reads. The sample records about 410,000 distinct CDR3 sequences, roughly 15% being singletons. The receptor was isolated from a man between 18 and 35 years old with Graves' ophthalmopathy. The rearrangement joins TRBV4-1 to TRBJ2-3; 7 bases match TRBD1. The source material was blood. For the CDR3, the DNA is TGCGCCAGCAGCCTCCGGGGACAGAGTGGCACAGATACGCAGTATTTT. Its translation: CASSLRGQSGTDTQYF.